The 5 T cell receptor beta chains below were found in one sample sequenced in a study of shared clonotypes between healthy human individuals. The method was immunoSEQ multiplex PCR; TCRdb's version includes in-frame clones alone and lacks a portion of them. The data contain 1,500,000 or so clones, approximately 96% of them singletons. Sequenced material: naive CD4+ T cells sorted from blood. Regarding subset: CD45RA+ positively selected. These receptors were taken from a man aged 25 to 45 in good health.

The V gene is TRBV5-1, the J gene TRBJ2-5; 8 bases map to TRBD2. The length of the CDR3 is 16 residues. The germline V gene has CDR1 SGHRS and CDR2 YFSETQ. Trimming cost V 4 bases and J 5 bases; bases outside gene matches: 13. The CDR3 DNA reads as TGCGCCAGCAGCCCCGCTCCGGGACTAGTATTTGAGACCCAGTACTTC. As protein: CASSPAPGLVFETQYF.

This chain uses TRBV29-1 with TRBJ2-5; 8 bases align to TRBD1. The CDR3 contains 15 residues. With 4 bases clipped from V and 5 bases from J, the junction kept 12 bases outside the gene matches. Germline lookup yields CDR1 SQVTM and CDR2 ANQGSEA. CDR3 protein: CSVVGTGPTWETQYF. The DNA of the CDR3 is TGCAGCGTTGTAGGGACAGGACCAACCTGGGAGACCCAGTACTTC.

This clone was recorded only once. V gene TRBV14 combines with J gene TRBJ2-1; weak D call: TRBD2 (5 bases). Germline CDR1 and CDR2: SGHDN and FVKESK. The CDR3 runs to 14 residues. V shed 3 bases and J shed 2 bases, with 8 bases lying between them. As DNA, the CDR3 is TGTGCCAGCAGCCAGAGGGAAACCTACAATGAGCAGTTCTTC. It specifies CASSQRETYNEQFF.

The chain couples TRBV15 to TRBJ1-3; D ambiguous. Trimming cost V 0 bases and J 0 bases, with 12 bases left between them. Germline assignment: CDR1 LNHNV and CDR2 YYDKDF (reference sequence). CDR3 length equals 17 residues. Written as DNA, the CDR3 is TGTGCCACCAGCAGAGATCTGGCGTCCCTCTCTGGAAACACCATATATTTT. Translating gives CATSRDLASLSGNTIYF.

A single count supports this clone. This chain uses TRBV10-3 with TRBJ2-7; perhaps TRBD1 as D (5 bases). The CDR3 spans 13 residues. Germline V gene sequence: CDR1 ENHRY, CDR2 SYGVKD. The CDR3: CASGKTDSYEQYF. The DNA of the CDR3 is TGTGCTTCAGGGAAAACGGACTCCTACGAGCAGTACTTC.